This TCR beta chain was recovered during a study of CD8+ T cells in alopecia areata. Overall study context: Severity among treated patients was scored by the percentage of scalp area affected. Regarding the study as a whole: It was lesional scalp, especially alopecia totalis/universalis, that showed higher clonality than normal scalp.

About this clone: No antigen is known for it.

RNA was extracted and reverse transcribed into cDNA as the sequencing template. TCRdb's table, derived via immunoSEQ multiplex PCR, lists solely in-frame clones and lacks some. This table has approximately 42,000 clones, less than 70% appearing once. Trimming took off 7 bases at V and 4 bases at J, with 13 bases between the two ends. Germline CDR1 SQVTM, CDR2 ANQGSEA. CDR3 length: 12 amino acids. The treatment: oral pan-JAK inhibitor, 5-10 mg twice daily. Source: CD8+ T cells sorted from blood, taken at week 4, from a patient treated with tofacitinib. The J gene is TRBJ1-2, the V gene TRBV29-1; D is ambiguous. This sequence was found in a human donor with alopecia areata. The CDR3 DNA is TGCAGCGCCGTCGACACGACCTATGGCTACACCTTC. This gives the protein CSAVDTTYGYTF.